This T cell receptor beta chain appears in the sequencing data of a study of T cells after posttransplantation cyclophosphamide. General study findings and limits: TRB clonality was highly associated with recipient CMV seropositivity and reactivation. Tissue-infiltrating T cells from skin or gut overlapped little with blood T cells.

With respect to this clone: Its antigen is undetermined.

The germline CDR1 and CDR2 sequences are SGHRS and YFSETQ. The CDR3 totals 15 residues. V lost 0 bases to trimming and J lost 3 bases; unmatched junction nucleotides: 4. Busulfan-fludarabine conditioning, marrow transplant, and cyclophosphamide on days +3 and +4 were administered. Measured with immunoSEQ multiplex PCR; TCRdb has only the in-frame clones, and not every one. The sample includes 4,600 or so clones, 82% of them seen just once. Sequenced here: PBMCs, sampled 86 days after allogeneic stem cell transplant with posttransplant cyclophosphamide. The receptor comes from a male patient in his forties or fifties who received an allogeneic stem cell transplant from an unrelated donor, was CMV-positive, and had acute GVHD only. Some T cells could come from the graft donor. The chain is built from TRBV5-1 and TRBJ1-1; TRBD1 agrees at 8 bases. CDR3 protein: CASSLVTGADTEAFF. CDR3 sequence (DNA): TGCGCCAGCAGCTTGGTGACAGGGGCGGACACTGAAGCTTTCTTT.